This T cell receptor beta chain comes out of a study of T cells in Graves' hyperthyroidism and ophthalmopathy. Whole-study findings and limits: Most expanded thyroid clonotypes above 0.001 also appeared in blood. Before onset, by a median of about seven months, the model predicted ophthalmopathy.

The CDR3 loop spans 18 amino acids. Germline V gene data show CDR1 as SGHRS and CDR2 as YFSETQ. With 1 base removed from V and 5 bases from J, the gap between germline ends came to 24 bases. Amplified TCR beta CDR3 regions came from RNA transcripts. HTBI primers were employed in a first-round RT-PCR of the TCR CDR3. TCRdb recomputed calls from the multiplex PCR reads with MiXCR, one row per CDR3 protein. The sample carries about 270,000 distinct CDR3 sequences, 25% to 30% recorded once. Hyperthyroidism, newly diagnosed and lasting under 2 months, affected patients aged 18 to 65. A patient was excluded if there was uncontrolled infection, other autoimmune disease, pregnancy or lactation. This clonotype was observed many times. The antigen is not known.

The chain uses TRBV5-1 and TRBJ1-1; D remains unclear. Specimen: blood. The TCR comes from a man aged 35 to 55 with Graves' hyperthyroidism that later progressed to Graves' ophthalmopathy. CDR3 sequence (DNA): TGCGCCAGCAGCTTGCGGTCTCAAAGTGTGGGATTGGGAACTGAAGCTTTCTTT. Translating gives CASSLRSQSVGLGTEAFF.